A selection of T cell receptor beta chains follows, all from one sample in a study of blood T cell repertoires in COVID-19. Method: immunoSEQ multiplex PCR; TCRdb's copy keeps in-frame clones and lacks some. The table shows a few hundred thousand clones, with around 89% occurring only once. The sample was PBMCs or T cells enriched from blood (not recorded which). Receptors were obtained from a woman between 18 and 29 years old with acute COVID-19. Each CDR3 is given with its conserved first and last residue. A D gene is named only where the DNA matches it firmly. Part of the rows lack a size; the others show once, few, many or a class for expanded clones.

cdr3_length j_call v_call d_call clone_size cdr3_aa cdr3_nt
14 TRBJ2-7 TRBV13 TRBD1 - CASSHRGPPYEQYF TGTGCCAGCAGCCACAGGGGACCTCCCTACGAGCAGTACTTC
14 TRBJ1-3 TRBV7-4 - few CASSFEFSGNTIYF TGTGCCAGCAGCTTTGAGTTCTCTGGAAACACCATATATTTT
14 TRBJ2-4 TRBV28 - - CASSLFRAKNIQYF TGTGCCAGCAGTTTATTCAGGGCCAAAAACATTCAGTACTTC
16 TRBJ1-2 TRBV19 - - CASTPRGRGGDYGYTF TGTGCCAGTACCCCGAGGGGTAGGGGGGGTGACTATGGCTACACCTTC
14 TRBJ1-1 TRBV15 - few CATSAARVSFEAFF TGTGCCACCAGCGCAGCGAGGGTTAGCTTCGAAGCTTTCTTT
16 TRBJ1-1 TRBV7-9 - - CASSLGGPLMNTEAFF TGTGCCAGCAGCTTGGGGGGACCCCTGATGAACACTGAAGCTTTCTTT
14 TRBJ1-1 TRBV7-6 - - CASSLPGLNTEAFF TGTGCCAGCAGCTTACCGGGTCTGAACACTGAAGCTTTCTTT
14 TRBJ2-3 TRBV6-5 TRBD2 - CASSNAASGKGQYF TGTGCCAGCAGCAACGCGGCTAGCGGGAAGGGGCAGTATTTT
15 TRBJ2-1 TRBV21-1 - - CASSTRQRPYNEQFF TGTGCCAGCAGCACCCGGCAGCGGCCCTACAATGAGCAGTTCTTC
14 TRBJ1-4 TRBV28 - - CASGESKGNEKLFF TGTGCCAGCGGGGAGTCTAAGGGAAATGAAAAACTGTTTTTT
14 TRBJ1-5 TRBV10-2 - - CASRMGLSNQPQHF TGCGCCAGCAGAATGGGACTTAGCAATCAGCCCCAGCATTTT
18 TRBJ2-3 TRBV28 TRBD2 once CASSQGTSGSLITDTQYF TGTGCCAGCAGTCAAGGGACTAGCGGGAGTTTAATAACAGATACGCAGTATTTT
15 TRBJ2-1 TRBV7-3 - - CASSFSAGSYNEQFF TGTGCCAGCAGCTTTTCCGCGGGCTCCTACAATGAGCAGTTCTTC
16 TRBJ1-2 TRBV2 - - CASSEPIKAAAYGYTF TGTGCCAGCAGTGAACCCATCAAAGCGGCAGCATATGGCTACACCTTC
13 TRBJ1-2 TRBV6-5 TRBD1 once CASTPGQGNGYTF TGTGCCAGCACTCCGGGACAGGGGAATGGCTACACCTTC
15 TRBJ2-7 TRBV5-6 TRBD1 - CASSLGGQGAYEQYF TGTGCCAGCAGCTTGGGTGGACAGGGGGCTTACGAGCAGTACTTC
15 TRBJ2-7 TRBV7-8 TRBD2 - CASSVGDSGGRSCRF TGTGCCAGCAGCGTAGGTGATAGCGGGGGCCGATCTTGCAGGTTC
12 TRBJ2-7 TRBV15 - - CATSRDWREPYF TGTGCCACCAGCAGAGATTGGAGGGAGCCGTACTTC
15 TRBJ2-7 TRBV5-1 - - CASSLAPDSRYEQYF TGCGCCAGCAGCTTGGCCCCGGACAGTCGCTACGAGCAGTACTTC
12 TRBJ2-1 TRBV7-9 - once CASSLVPNEQFF TGTGCCAGCAGCTTAGTTCCTAATGAGCAGTTCTTC
20 TRBJ2-1 TRBV7-3 TRBD2 - CASSPRGLAGGGSSYNEQFF TGTGCCAGCAGCCCGAGAGGCCTAGCGGGAGGCGGAAGCTCCTACAATGAGCAGTTCTTC
15 TRBJ2-2 TRBV9 TRBD2 few CASSVGGSNTGELFF TGTGCCAGCAGCGTAGGCGGGAGTAACACCGGGGAGCTGTTTTTT
12 TRBJ1-2 TRBV28 - - CASSVTTGGYTF TGTGCCAGCAGTGTTACGACTGGTGGCTACACCTTC
13 TRBJ2-7 TRBV12-3/TRBV12-4 - - CASSSLWGPEQYF TGTGCCAGCAGTTCACTCTGGGGCCCCGAGCAGTACTTC
14 TRBJ1-2 TRBV28 TRBD1 - CASSSPTGGSGYTF TGTGCCAGCAGTTCTCCAACAGGGGGCTCTGGCTACACCTTC
13 TRBJ2-7 TRBV27 - - CASSVNTGTRQYF TGTGCCAGCAGTGTAAATACCGGGACAAGGCAGTACTTC
15 TRBJ1-1 TRBV11-3 TRBD1 - CASSPRGQENTEAFF TGTGCCAGCAGCCCCCGGGGACAGGAAAACACTGAAGCTTTCTTT
14 TRBJ1-1 TRBV28 TRBD1 - CASSSGTVNTEAFF TGTGCCAGCAGTTCCGGGACAGTGAACACTGAAGCTTTCTTT
17 TRBJ2-2 TRBV7-3 TRBD1 - CASSSHRRDRGHGELFF TGTGCCAGCAGCTCTCACCGTCGGGACAGGGGACACGGGGAGCTGTTTTTT
18 TRBJ1-5 TRBV6-2/TRBV6-3 - once CASSYPLGQDYSNQPQHF TGTGCCAGCAGTTACCCCCTGGGACAAGATTATAGCAATCAGCCCCAGCATTTT
13 TRBJ1-2 TRBV5-1 - - CASSREGGNGYTF TGCGCCAGCAGCCGGGAGGGGGGCAATGGCTACACCTTC
11 TRBJ1-2 TRBV28 - - CASRGNYGYTF TGTGCCAGCAGGGGCAACTATGGCTACACCTTC
15 TRBJ2-1 TRBV5-1 - - CASSLGGDPYNEQFF TGCGCCAGCAGCTTAGGAGGGGACCCCTACAATGAGCAGTTCTTC
14 TRBJ2-5 TRBV19 TRBD2 - CASSNAAGGRTQYF TGTGCCAGTAGTAATGCGGCGGGAGGGAGAACCCAGTACTTC
15 TRBJ1-1 TRBV15 - - CATSRDLQGHTEAFF TGTGCCACCAGCAGAGATCTTCAGGGGCACACTGAAGCTTTCTTT
15 TRBJ2-3 TRBV7-8 TRBD2 - CASSSLAGGTDTQYF TGTGCCAGCAGCTCCCTAGCGGGGGGCACAGATACGCAGTATTTT
13 TRBJ1-2 TRBV5-1 - - CASSSDKMNGYTF TGCGCCAGCAGCTCGGACAAGATGAATGGCTACACCTTC
14 TRBJ2-7 TRBV6-5 - - CASTTRRASYEQYF TGTGCCAGCACGACTAGGAGGGCCTCCTACGAGCAGTACTTC
16 TRBJ1-2 TRBV29-1 - - CSSLVLTDGANYGYTF TGCAGCTCTTTGGTGTTGACAGATGGTGCCAACTATGGCTACACCTTC
17 TRBJ2-5 TRBV3-1/TRBV3-2 - - CASSQSFGRVDGETQYF TGTGCCAGCAGCCAATCGTTTGGGCGCGTGGATGGGGAGACCCAGTACTTC
16 TRBJ2-1 TRBV15 TRBD2 once CATSRQTSGSNNEQFF TGTGCCACCAGCCGTCAGACTAGCGGGAGTAACAATGAGCAGTTCTTC
14 TRBJ1-1 TRBV9 - - CASSVVSQGTEAFF TGTGCCAGCAGCGTAGTCTCCCAGGGAACTGAAGCTTTCTTT
15 TRBJ1-5 TRBV23-1 TRBD1 once CASRGTGYSNQPQHF TGCGCCAGCAGGGGGACAGGTTATAGCAATCAGCCCCAGCATTTT
15 TRBJ2-7 TRBV27 TRBD1 - CATYEGQGKSYEQYF TGTGCCACCTATGAGGGACAGGGGAAGAGCTACGAGCAGTACTTC
14 TRBJ1-3 TRBV7-9 - - CASSLLSSGNTIYF TGTGCCAGCAGCTTACTCAGCTCTGGAAACACCATATATTTT
14 TRBJ1-2 TRBV5-1 - - CASSIRGDGGSYTF TGCGCCAGCAGCATCCGGGGGGACGGAGGTAGCTACACCTTC
16 TRBJ2-1 TRBV5-1 - - CASSLKHTPSYNEQFF TGCGCCAGCAGCTTGAAGCATACGCCCTCCTACAATGAGCAGTTCTTC
15 TRBJ2-1 TRBV9 - - CASSPPRGAYNEQFF TGTGCCAGCAGCCCCCCCCGGGGAGCCTACAATGAGCAGTTCTTC
16 TRBJ1-2 TRBV28 - - CASSSPPRLTSYGYTF TGTGCCAGCAGTTCACCCCCTAGACTCACGAGCTACGGCTACACCTTC
15 TRBJ2-1 TRBV10-3 TRBD2 once CAISEGTSGSNEQFF TGTGCCATCAGTGAGGGGACTAGCGGGAGTAATGAGCAGTTCTTC
13 TRBJ2-7 TRBV19 TRBD1 few CASSTGQSYEQYF TGTGCCAGTAGTACGGGACAGTCCTACGAGCAGTACTTC